This TCR beta chain was observed in a study of shared clonotypes between healthy human individuals. General study findings and limits: Naive subsets generally had larger estimated richness than memory subsets.

Clones were sequenced by immunoSEQ multiplex PCR, and TCRdb holds only the in-frame ones, with some missing. The profile shows more than 1 million clones, 75% to 85% of them singletons. All participating donors were Caucasian adults from Nashville, Tennessee. As concerns this clone: The antigen is not known.

CDR3 length: 15 residues. Germline assignment: CDR1 SGHDT and CDR2 YYEEEE. The V and J ends lost 2 bases and 7 bases, in that order; junction bases with no gene match: 8. Sequenced input: memory CD4+ T cells from PBMCs. Subset of the sample: CD45RA-negative fraction. The chain employs TRBV5-6 and TRBJ2-5; 10 nucleotides match TRBD2. The receptor was derived from a man aged 18 to 30 in good health. Some clones in this sample may be carry-over from other donors' samples. The CDR3 reads CASSFRTSGRGTQYF. Written as DNA, the CDR3 is TGTGCCAGCAGCTTCCGGACTAGCGGAAGGGGGACCCAGTACTTC.